This T cell receptor beta chain was recorded in a study of cytomegalovirus exposure and HLA in healthy donors. Regarding the study as a whole: An analysis was carried out at a later point. It showed that HLA-associated TCR beta chains were more clonally expanded than equally common non-associated chains. V- and J-gene trimming in TCR beta was tied to a missense DCLRE1C variant by an analysis performed later.

This CDR3 spans 14 amino acids. Germline CDR1 reads LNHDA; CDR2 reads SQIVND (reference sequence). V was pared by 4 bases and J by 6 bases, with 16 bases between. This clone has only a few counts. The antigen remains undetermined. PCR amplification relied on 60 Vbeta primers (plus 13 Jbeta primers). Only in-frame clones appear in the TCRdb table, and some are missing; sequencing was by immunoSEQ multiplex PCR. Of 150,000 to 200,000 clones listed, about 12% are singletons. The clonotype was recovered from a man aged 50-59 years in good health and CMV-seropositive. Sequenced material: PBMCs. This rearrangement joins TRBV19 to TRBJ2-7, with D maybe TRBD2 (5 bases). The CDR3 DNA is TGTGCCAGTAGTACCAGCGAGGGAACGGGCGAGCAGTACTTC. This sequence encodes CASSTSEGTGEQYF. The whole variable domain, remainder taken from reference TRBV19 and TRBJ2-7, is DGGITQSPKYLFRKEGQNVTLSCEQNLNHDAMYWYRQDPGQGLRLIYYSQIVNDFQKGDIAEGYSVSREKKESFPLTVTSAQKNPTAFYLCASSTSEGTGEQYFGPGTRLTVT.